The sequence of this T cell receptor beta chain was determined in a study of T cells in Graves' hyperthyroidism and ophthalmopathy. Turning to the study itself: Before treatment of any kind, peripheral blood was taken at initial diagnosis.

There were TCR beta CDR3 regions amplified from RNA transcripts. RT-PCR in the first round (using the HTBI primer set) targeted the TCR CDR3. TCRdb reprocessed the multiplex PCR reads with MiXCR, giving one entry per CDR3 protein. The repertoire consists of hundreds of thousands of distinct CDR3 sequences, with 15% to 20% occurring once and the leading ten covering about 40%. This CDR3 has 14 residues. V dropped 0 bases and J dropped 4 bases, with 11 bases sitting between them. CDR1 and CDR2 from the germline V gene are SGDLS and YYNGEE. Patients affected by ophthalmopathy presented a Clinical Activity Score of at least 3, a NOSPECS grade of at least 4, and disease duration below 3 months. Fresh peripheral blood, 10 ml, was the source of the PBMCs. A word on this clonotype: Its specificity is not known.

Study conclusions and caveats: Most thyroid-expanded clonotypes above 0.001 were also found in blood.

This sequence joins TRBV9 and TRBJ2-7; D possibly corresponds to TRBD2 (6 bases). The sequence was collected from a man aged 45-65 years with Graves' ophthalmopathy. Sequencing was carried out using blood. CDR3 loop: CASSVGFGGYEQYF. The CDR3 DNA reads TGTGCCAGCAGCGTAGGGTTCGGGGGTTACGAGCAGTACTTC.